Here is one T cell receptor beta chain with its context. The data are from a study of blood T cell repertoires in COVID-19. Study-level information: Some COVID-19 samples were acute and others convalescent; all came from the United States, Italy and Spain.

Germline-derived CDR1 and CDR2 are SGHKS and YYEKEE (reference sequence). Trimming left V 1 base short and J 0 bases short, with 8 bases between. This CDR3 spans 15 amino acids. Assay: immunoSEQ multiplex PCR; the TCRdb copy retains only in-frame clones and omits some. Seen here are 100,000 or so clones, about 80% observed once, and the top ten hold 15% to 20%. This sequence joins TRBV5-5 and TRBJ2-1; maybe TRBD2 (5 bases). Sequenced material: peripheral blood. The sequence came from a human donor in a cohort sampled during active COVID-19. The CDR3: CASSLLGSSYNEQFF. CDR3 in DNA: TGTGCCAGCAGCTTGTTGGGGAGCTCCTACAATGAGCAGTTCTTC.